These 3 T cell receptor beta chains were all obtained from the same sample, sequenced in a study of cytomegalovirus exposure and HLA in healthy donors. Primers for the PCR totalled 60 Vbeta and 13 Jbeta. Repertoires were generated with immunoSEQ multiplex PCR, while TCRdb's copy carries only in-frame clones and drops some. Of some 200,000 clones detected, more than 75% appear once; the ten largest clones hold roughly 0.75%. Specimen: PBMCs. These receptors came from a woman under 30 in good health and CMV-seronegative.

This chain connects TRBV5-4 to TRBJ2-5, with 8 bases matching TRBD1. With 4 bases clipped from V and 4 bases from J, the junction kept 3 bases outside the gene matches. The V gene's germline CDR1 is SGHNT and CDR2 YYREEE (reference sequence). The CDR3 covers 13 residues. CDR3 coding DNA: TGTGCCAGCAGCCAACAGGGGGGAGAGACCCAGTACTTC. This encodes CASSQQGGETQYF.

The CDR3: CASSQTSGGRETQYF. As DNA, the CDR3 is TGTGCCAGCAGCCAGACTAGCGGGGGCCGAGAGACCCAGTACTTC. The chain uses TRBV7-6 and TRBJ2-5, with 12 bases matching TRBD2. CDR3 length: 15 amino acids. Looked up from germline, CDR1 is SGHVS and CDR2 is FNYEAQ. Trimming took 5 bases from V and 4 from J; bases not matched to a gene: 5. The full variable domain, with the rest looked up from reference TRBV7-6 and TRBJ2-5, is GAGVSQSPRYKVTKRGQDVALRCDPISGHVSLYWYRQALGQGPEFLTYFNYEAQQDKSGLPNDRFSAERPEGSISTLTIQRTEQRDSAMYRCASSQTSGGRETQYFGPGTRLLVL.

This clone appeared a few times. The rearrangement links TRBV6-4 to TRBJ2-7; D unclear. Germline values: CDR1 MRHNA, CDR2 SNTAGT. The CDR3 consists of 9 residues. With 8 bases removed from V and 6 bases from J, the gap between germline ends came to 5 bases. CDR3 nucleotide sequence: TGTGCCAGCGTATCCGAGCAGTACTTC. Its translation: CASVSEQYF.